The 25 T cell receptor gamma chains given below trace back to one sample, sequenced in a study of Vδ1+ human thymocytes. Extracted RNA was reverse transcribed into cDNA. Multiplex PCR used pooled V-gene forward primers and a constant-region reverse primer to amplify CDR3s. TCRdb re-analyzed the multiplex PCR reads via CATT. The repertoire holds around 30,000 gamma-chain clones, with roughly 20% as singletons. For these TCRs, the target antigens are not known. Overall study findings and caveats: In the thymus, TRG and TRD repertoires looked highly polyclonal with Gaussian CDR3 lengths.

The sample consisted of Vdelta1+ gamma-delta thymocytes from the thymus. Described subset: FACS-sorted CD3+ TCRalphabeta- TCRVdelta1+ TCRVdelta2- thymocytes. The receptors here all came from a boy under two years old who had congenital heart surgery.

There are a few counts of this clone. The chain links TRGV8 to TRGJ1 or TRGJ2. V shed 2 bases, J shed 6 bases, and the junction held 4 bases outside the gene matches. This CDR3 comprises 12 residues. Germline V gives CDR1 VENAVY, CDR2 YDSYNSRV. The CDR3 region is CATWDKFYKKLF. The CDR3 DNA reads TGTGCCACCTGGGATAAGTTTTATAAGAAACTCTTT.

In its sample, this clone was seen a few times. The chain couples TRGV8 to TRGJ1 or TRGJ2. V was pared by 4 bases and J by 5 bases, with 8 bases of the junction left unmatched. CDR3 length: 13 residues. The germline gives CDR1 VENAVY, CDR2 YDSYNSRV. This CDR3 reads CATWDRANYKKLF. The CDR3 nucleotides are TGTGCCACCTGGGACAGGGCCAATTATAAGAAACTCTTT.

This clone was seen more than once but under ten times. The V and J genes are TRGV5 and TRGJ1 or TRGJ2. CDR3 size: 12 residues. Germline V lookup: CDR1 VINAFY, CDR2 YDVSNSKD. Trimming at V came to 2 bases and at J to 6 bases, leaving 4 bases not matched to a gene. This CDR3 is CATWDISYKKLF. The DNA for the CDR3 is TGTGCCACCTGGGACATAAGTTATAAGAAACTCTTT.

V usage is TRGV2 and J usage is TRGJ1 or TRGJ2. Looked up from germline, CDR1 is EGSNGY and CDR2 is YDSYNSKV. The CDR3 consists of 13 residues. V gave up 0 bases and J gave up 7 bases; unmatched junction bases: 6. CDR3 DNA: TGTGCCACCTGGGACGGGCCCCCATATAAGAAACTCTTT. The encoded protein is CATWDGPPYKKLF.

The table lists this clone with a few counts. This specimen includes other DNA sequences encoding the same CDR3. V and J are TRGV3 and TRGJ1 or TRGJ2. Germline trimming cut 3 bases from V and 7 bases from J; bases unmatched to any gene: 6. Germline V gene lookup returns CDR1 VTNTFY and CDR2 YDVSTARD (reference sequence). The CDR3 has 12 amino acids. The CDR3 nucleotides read TGTGCCACCTGGGACGCAGGCTATAAGAAACTCTTT. Its protein product is CATWDAGYKKLF.

As for this clone: The junction shows a germline mismatch at one end, possibly a read error. This chain uses TRGV5 with TRGJ1 or TRGJ2. Germline assignment: CDR1 VINAFY and CDR2 YDVSNSKD. This CDR3 contains 13 residues. CDR3 region: CATRDKGWRKKLF. The CDR3 DNA sequence: TGTGCCACCCGGGACAAGGGATGGCGTAAGAAACTCTTT.

This clone was counted between two and nine times. The gene calls are TRGV4 and TRGJ1 or TRGJ2. CDR3 length: 13 residues. V lost 2 bases and J lost 7; bases outside the gene matches: 8. Germline assignment: CDR1 EGSTGY and CDR2 YDSYTSSV. The DNA for the CDR3 is TGTGCCACCTGGGATGCCGGGGGATATAAGAAACTCTTT. Encoded protein: CATWDAGGYKKLF.

Only a few counts were recorded for this clone. The chain joins TRGV3 to TRGJ1 or TRGJ2. With V trimmed by 0 bases and J by 6 bases, 8 bases remained unmatched. CDR3 length: 14 residues. Germline CDR1 reads VTNTFY; CDR2 reads YDVSTARD (reference sequence). The CDR3 is CATWDRPMCYKKLF. In DNA form, the CDR3 reads TGTGCCACCTGGGACAGGCCAATGTGTTATAAGAAACTCTTT.

Concerning this clone itself: Given a much more abundant clone one base away, this may be a read error. The chain combines TRGV4 with TRGJ1 or TRGJ2. The V segment lost 0 bases and the J segment 8 bases; nucleotides outside the gene matches: 4. From germline, CDR1 is EGSTGY and CDR2 YDSYTSSV. The CDR3 loop spans 12 amino acids. In DNA, the CDR3 is TGTGCCACCTGGGATGGGTATCATAAGAAACTCTTT. Translating it yields CATWDGYHKKLF.

The sample holds a few counts of this clone. The gene calls are TRGV9 and TRGJP1. Germline values: CDR1 GITISATS, CDR2 ISYDGTV (reference sequence). With 5 bases clipped from V and 0 bases from J, the junction kept 9 bases outside the gene matches. The CDR3 spans 16 residues. The CDR3 DNA reads TGTGCCTTGTGGGGGGGATGGAATACCACTGGTTGGTTCAAGATATTT. It specifies CALWGGWNTTGWFKIF.

Only a few counts were recorded for this clone. This same CDR3 is encoded by further DNA sequences in the sample. The genes are TRGV4 and TRGJ1 or TRGJ2. Germline CDR1 is EGSTGY and CDR2 is YDSYTSSV. The V segment lost 0 bases and the J segment 4 bases; nucleotides outside the gene matches: 6. This CDR3 contains 14 residues. In DNA, the CDR3 is TGTGCCACCTGGGATGGGCTAGGATATTATAAGAAACTCTTT. Residues: CATWDGLGYYKKLF.

This clone has just a few counts. This clone may be a read error of a much larger clone one base away. V is TRGV3 and J is TRGJ1 or TRGJ2. V was pared by 2 bases and J by 0 bases, with 4 bases of the junction left unmatched. This CDR3 has 14 amino acids. The V gene's germline CDR1 is VTNTFY and CDR2 YDVSTARD (reference sequence). The CDR3 loop is CATWDKPNYYKKLF. The CDR3 DNA reads TGTGCCACCTGGGACAAGCCGAATTATTATAAGAAACTCTTT.

This clone has only a few counts. The gene calls are TRGV9 and TRGJ1 or TRGJ2. J lost 10 bases, V lost 4 bases, and 13 bases had no gene match. The CDR3 spans 13 residues. Germline CDR1 is GITISATS and CDR2 is ISYDGTV (reference sequence). CDR3 bases: TGTGCCTTGTGGGATCCATGGGGGTCAAAGAAACTCTTT. Its protein is CALWDPWGSKKLF.

This clone is medium-sized by share. The same CDR3 arises from other DNA sequences in this sample as well. The rearrangement links TRGV4 to TRGJ1 or TRGJ2. The CDR3 runs to 11 residues. The V and J ends lost 3 bases and 7 bases, in that order; junction bases with no gene match: 3. CDR1 and CDR2 (germline): EGSTGY, YDSYTSSV. CDR3 sequence (DNA): TGTGCCACCTGGGATCGGTATAAGAAACTCTTT. The encoded protein is CATWDRYKKLF.

This clone was detected only a few times. This CDR3 is also generated by other DNA sequences in the sample. The chain links TRGV2 to TRGJ1 or TRGJ2. Germline-derived CDR1 and CDR2 are EGSNGY and YDSYNSKV. This CDR3 has 14 residues. The trim removed 4 bases at V and 0 bases at J, leaving 6 bases unmatched. In nucleotides, the CDR3 is TGTGCCACCTGGGATGACTCGAATTATTATAAGAAACTCTTT. Translated, it gives CATWDDSNYYKKLF.

Concerning this clone: The identical CDR3 is also encoded by other nucleotide sequences in the sample. The chain joins TRGV3 to TRGJ1 or TRGJ2. Germline loops: CDR1 VTNTFY, CDR2 YDVSTARD (reference sequence). The CDR3 consists of 14 residues. The V and J ends lost 0 bases and 6 bases, in that order; junction bases with no gene match: 8. CDR3 DNA: TGTGCCACCTGGGACAGGCCGGTTGGTTATAAGAAACTCTTT. As protein: CATWDRPVGYKKLF.

The chain carries TRGV8 and TRGJ1 or TRGJ2. The CDR3 contains 14 residues. Germline V gene data show CDR1 as VENAVY and CDR2 as YDSYNSRV. The ends lost 5 bases at V and 2 bases at J; junction bases unmatched: 9. CDR3 sequence: CATWGPMDYYKKLF. CDR3 DNA sequence: TGTGCCACCTGGGGACCGATGGATTATTATAAGAAACTCTTT.

This clone was detected a few times. Possible read error: a much larger clone is one base away. This sample includes further DNA sequences coding for the same CDR3. The V gene is TRGV2, the J gene TRGJ1 or TRGJ2. Looked up from germline, CDR1 is EGSNGY and CDR2 is YDSYNSKV. With 0 bases clipped from V and 6 bases from J, the junction kept 5 bases outside the gene matches. The CDR3 has 13 residues. The CDR3 protein is CATWDGLSYKKLF. The CDR3 DNA reads TGTGCCACCTGGGACGGGCTTTCTTATAAGAAACTCTTT.

As concerns this clone: This CDR3 is also generated by other DNA sequences in the sample. The V and J genes are TRGV5 and TRGJ1 or TRGJ2. This CDR3 comprises 14 residues. Per germline, CDR1 VINAFY and CDR2 YDVSNSKD. The V gene end was trimmed by 0 bases and the J gene end by 4 bases; junction bases not matched to a gene: 6. The CDR3 here is CATWDRRSYYKKLF. The CDR3 DNA reads as TGTGCCACCTGGGACAGGCGATCCTATTATAAGAAACTCTTT.

The chain joins TRGV9 to TRGJ1 or TRGJ2. The CDR3 contains 14 residues. Per the germline V gene, CDR1 is GITISATS and CDR2 is ISYDGTV (reference sequence). Trimming took 3 bases from V and 0 from J; bases not matched to a gene: 5. CDR3 region: CALWEYSNYYKKLF. In DNA form, the CDR3 reads TGTGCCTTGTGGGAGTATTCGAATTATTATAAGAAACTCTTT.

The chain joins TRGV5 to TRGJ1 or TRGJ2. CDR1 VINAFY and CDR2 YDVSNSKD come from the germline V gene. This CDR3 has 14 residues. The junction had 4 bases not matched to a gene; V was cut back by 2 bases and J by 0 bases. The CDR3 DNA reads as TGTGCCACCTGGGACACGACGAATTATTATAAGAAACTCTTT. Protein: CATWDTTNYYKKLF.

By frequency in the sample, this clone is medium-sized. This rearrangement joins TRGV9 to TRGJ1 or TRGJ2. Germline lookup yields CDR1 GITISATS and CDR2 ISYDGTV (reference sequence). The V gene end was trimmed by 4 bases and the J gene end by 11 bases; junction bases not matched to a gene: 11. The CDR3 loop spans 12 amino acids. CDR3 nucleotide sequence: TGTGCCTTGTGGGACGACACCAATGAGAAACTCTTT. Its protein is CALWDDTNEKLF.

The chain joins TRGV5 to TRGJ1 or TRGJ2. Germline V lookup: CDR1 VINAFY, CDR2 YDVSNSKD. The CDR3 totals 11 residues. Trimming took 2 bases from V and 8 from J; bases not matched to a gene: 3. CDR3 loop: CATWDIHKKLF. The CDR3 DNA reads TGTGCCACCTGGGACATCCATAAGAAACTCTTT.

As to this clone: This may be a read error, as it is one base from a much larger clone. This same CDR3 is encoded by further DNA sequences in the sample. The J gene is TRGJ1 or TRGJ2, the V gene TRGV5. This CDR3 has 12 residues. V gave up 3 bases and J gave up 5 bases; unmatched junction bases: 4. The germline V gene encodes CDR1 VINAFY and CDR2 YDVSNSKD. CDR3 DNA: TGTGCCACCTGGGACCGGAATTATAAGAAACTCTTT. It encodes CATWDRNYKKLF.

The chain links TRGV4 to TRGJ1 or TRGJ2. The CDR3 sequence is 13 residues long. V was pared by 2 bases and J by 12 bases, with 13 bases of the junction left unmatched. Germline assignment: CDR1 EGSTGY and CDR2 YDSYTSSV. As DNA, the CDR3 is TGTGCCACCTGGGATGAGGTTTATTATGGGAAACTCTTT. Amino acids: CATWDEVYYGKLF.